A selection of T cell receptor beta chains follows, all from one sample in a study of cytomegalovirus exposure and HLA in healthy donors. Only in-frame clones appear in the TCRdb table, and some are missing; sequencing was by immunoSEQ multiplex PCR. The sample has fewer than 120,000 clones, approximately 86% seen once; the top ten hold 1.5% to 2%. Sequencing used PBMCs. The source is a man in his forties in good health and CMV-seronegative. CDR3s include the opening cysteine and the closing phenylalanine or tryptophan. A D gene is named only where the DNA matches it firmly. Some rows mark clone size as missing; the rest say once, few, many or name a class of expanded clone.

clone size	V gene	J gene	D gene	CDR3 protein	CDR3 DNA
-	TRBV5-1	TRBJ2-3	TRBD2	CASSPGTSGGRDTQYF	TGCGCCAGCAGCCCGGGGACTAGCGGGGGCCGAGATACGCAGTATTTT
-	TRBV7-9	TRBJ2-4	TRBD2	CASSTRTSGEAKNIQYF	TGTGCCAGCAGTACCCGGACTAGCGGGGAAGCCAAAAACATTCAGTACTTC
-	TRBV20-1	TRBJ1-1	-	CSARRVAEAFF	TGCAGTGCTAGGAGGGTAGCCGAAGCTTTCTTT
-	TRBV5-4	TRBJ2-1	TRBD2	CASSLSGGIYNEQFF	TGTGCCAGCAGCTTAAGCGGGGGGATATACAATGAGCAGTTCTTC
-	TRBV6-1	TRBJ1-4	TRBD1	CASSEAGQILGEKLFF	TGTGCCAGCAGTGAAGCGGGACAGATATTAGGTGAAAAACTGTTTTTT
-	TRBV27	TRBJ1-5	-	CASSLEGLGNQPQHF	TGTGCCAGCAGTTTAGAGGGCTTAGGCAATCAGCCCCAGCATTTT
-	TRBV5-1	TRBJ1-1	-	CASSFGWNTEAFF	TGCGCCAGCAGCTTTGGCTGGAACACTGAAGCTTTCTTT
-	TRBV28	TRBJ2-5	-	CASSSGQPGTQYF	TGTGCCAGCAGCTCCGGACAGCCTGGGACCCAGTACTTC
-	TRBV5-4	TRBJ2-6	TRBD1	CASSSKDREEMAF	TGTGCCAGCAGCTCTAAGGACAGGGAGGAAATGGCTTTC
-	TRBV6-4	TRBJ2-1	-	CASSASGGGTYNEQFF	TGTGCCAGCAGTGCTTCGGGGGGCGGGACCTACAATGAGCAGTTCTTC
-	TRBV5-4	TRBJ2-1	TRBD1	CASSPPGTGFSNEQFF	TGTGCCAGCAGCCCCCCCGGGACAGGGTTCAGCAATGAGCAGTTCTTC
-	TRBV6-6	TRBJ1-2	-	CASSLAGLGYTF	TGTGCCAGCAGTTTAGCGGGACTTGGCTACACCTTC
-	TRBV29-1	TRBJ2-1	-	CSVVAGLYNNEQFF	TGCAGCGTTGTTGCGGGGCTATATAACAATGAGCAGTTCTTC
-	TRBV5-1	TRBJ1-4	-	CASSLVAGEGEKLFF	TGCGCCAGCAGCTTGGTGGCAGGGGAGGGTGAAAAACTGTTTTTT
few	TRBV5-4	TRBJ1-2	-	CASSLAGVNYGYTF	TGTGCCAGCAGCTTGGCCGGGGTGAACTATGGCTACACCTTC
-	TRBV5-4	TRBJ1-5	-	CASSFQGESQPQHF	TGTGCCAGCAGCTTTCAGGGCGAGAGTCAGCCCCAGCATTTT
-	TRBV6-5	TRBJ1-4	-	CASSYSRGRNEKLFF	TGTGCCAGCAGTTACTCGAGAGGGAGGAATGAAAAACTGTTTTTT
-	TRBV28	TRBJ1-5	TRBD1	CASSLSSRGQGKGSNQPQHF	TGTGCCAGCAGTTTAAGTTCCCGGGGACAGGGCAAGGGTAGCAATCAGCCCCAGCATTTT
-	TRBV4-1	TRBJ1-1	-	CASSQALGSTEAFF	TGCGCCAGCAGCCAAGCTTTGGGGAGCACTGAAGCTTTCTTT
-	TRBV5-1	TRBJ1-1	TRBD1	CASSLGQGSTEAFF	TGCGCCAGCAGCCTAGGACAGGGGAGTACTGAAGCTTTCTTT
once	TRBV7-9	TRBJ2-3	-	CASSWPEGTQYF	TGTGCCAGCAGCTGGCCCGAGGGTACGCAGTATTTT
few	TRBV6-1	TRBJ2-7	TRBD1	CATTFGGQEAKQYF	TGTGCCACCACTTTCGGGGGACAGGAAGCGAAGCAGTACTTC
-	TRBV4-3	TRBJ1-1	-	CASSQGSTGRAEAFF	TGCGCCAGCAGCCAAGGTTCGACTGGGAGAGCTGAAGCTTTCTTT
-	TRBV30	TRBJ2-7	-	CAWSGTASYEQYF	TGTGCCTGGAGTGGCACAGCTTCCTACGAGCAGTACTTC
-	TRBV2	TRBJ2-1	TRBD1	CASSIRQGSHNEQFF	TGTGCCAGCAGTATAAGACAGGGATCCCACAATGAGCAGTTCTTC
-	TRBV28	TRBJ2-1	-	CASTRMGPLSEQFF	TGTGCCAGCACCAGGATGGGGCCCCTTAGTGAGCAGTTCTTC
-	TRBV19	TRBJ1-2	TRBD1	CASSITGGYGYTF	TGTGCCAGTAGTATAACAGGGGGCTATGGCTACACCTTC
-	TRBV27	TRBJ2-3	TRBD2	CASSPRTSGGVDTQYF	TGTGCCAGCAGTCCCCGGACTAGCGGGGGGGTAGATACGCAGTATTTT
-	TRBV7-9	TRBJ1-3	TRBD1	CASSLPGQGFDTIYF	TGTGCCAGCAGCTTACCGGGACAGGGATTTGACACCATATATTTT
-	TRBV2	TRBJ1-6	TRBD1	CASTYSGGWGSPLHF	TGTGCCAGCACCTATTCAGGGGGCTGGGGATCACCCCTCCACTTT
-	TRBV4-1	TRBJ1-4	TRBD1	CASSLGQGNEKLFF	TGCGCCAGCAGCCTAGGACAGGGGAATGAAAAACTGTTTTTT
-	TRBV6-5	TRBJ2-2	-	CASKYARGKTGELFF	TGTGCCAGCAAATATGCCAGGGGTAAAACCGGGGAGCTGTTTTTT
-	TRBV5-4	TRBJ1-1	TRBD1	CASSHRPKGADTEAFF	TGTGCCAGCAGCCACCGGCCGAAGGGGGCGGACACTGAAGCTTTCTTT
-	TRBV5-1	TRBJ1-1	TRBD1	CASSPGGQGVTEAFF	TGCGCCAGCAGCCCGGGGGGACAGGGGGTGACTGAAGCTTTCTTT